The 4 T cell receptor beta chains presented below share a single source sample, sequenced in a study of T cell responses to AZD1222 COVID-19 vaccine. Generated by immunoSEQ multiplex PCR, the TCRdb table keeps only in-frame clones and is missing some. The repertoire has about 140,000 clones, around 93% of them found once; the top ten carry about 2.3%. Sequencing was performed on peripheral blood, taken on day 0 of AZD1222 vaccination. These receptor sequences come from an adult in good health.

J is TRBJ1-6 and V is TRBV10-2; D uncertain. V was clipped by 2 bases and J by 0 bases, with 20 bases between them. Germline CDR1 WSHSY, CDR2 SAAADI. The CDR3 runs to 20 residues. The CDR3 nucleotides are TGCGCCAGCAGTGAGATCTGGGGTTCAATCCCTAGCTCCTATAATTCACCCCTCCACTTT. It translates to CASSEIWGSIPSSYNSPLHF.

J is TRBJ1-5 and V is TRBV6-5; D may be TRBD1 (5 bases). Germline V CDR1 and CDR2: MNHEY, SVGAGI. CDR3 length: 14 residues. The V and J ends lost 6 bases and 3 bases respectively, with 12 bases between them. In DNA form, the CDR3 reads TGTGCCAGCAGACGAGACAGCAACAATCAGCCCCAGCATTTT. Translating gives CASRRDSNNQPQHF.

This chain connects TRBV5-8 to TRBJ2-3; TRBD1 aligns across 7 bases. This CDR3 has 14 amino acids. In germline, CDR1 is SGHTS, CDR2 YDEGEE. The junction had 7 bases not matched to a gene; V was cut back by 5 bases and J by 4 bases. The CDR3 coding sequence is TGTGCCAGCAGAAAGATTACAGGGGCAGATACGCAGTATTTT. Its protein is CASRKITGADTQYF.

The rearrangement joins TRBV9 to TRBJ2-3, with 7 bases aligning to TRBD2. The CDR3 runs to 16 residues. Trimming took 0 bases from V and 3 from J; bases not matched to a gene: 7. Germline CDR1 is SGDLS and CDR2 is YYNGEE. The CDR3 bases are TGTGCCAGCAGCGTAGGGGGAGGGCATATGACAGATACGCAGTATTTT. This codes for CASSVGGGHMTDTQYF.